The rows below give T cell receptor beta chains drawn from one sample of a study of blood T cell repertoires in COVID-19. Profiling relied on immunoSEQ multiplex PCR, and the TCRdb table lists in-frame clones only, not all of them. In the table there are 150,000 or so clones, approximately 90% of which are singletons. Sequenced input: peripheral blood. The receptors shown here come from a man aged 50 to 60 with acute or convalescent COVID-19. CDR3s include the opening cysteine and the closing phenylalanine or tryptophan. Fields, in order: clone size, J gene, V gene, D gene, CDR3 protein, CDR3 DNA. D genes are given only for firm matches. The size entry is marked missing in some rows and otherwise reads once, few, many or a size class.

>.|TRBJ2-3|TRBV6-5|TRBD1
CASSSGQGTTDTQYF
TGTGCCAGCAGTTCCGGACAGGGTACAACAGATACGCAGTATTTT
>once|TRBJ2-2|TRBV7-9|TRBD2
CASSPGLAFTGELFF
TGTGCCAGCAGCCCTGGACTAGCGTTCACCGGGGAGCTGTTTTTT
>.|TRBJ2-5|TRBV14|.
CASTVGLSNGETQYF
TGTGCCAGTACCGTGGGACTCTCAAACGGGGAGACCCAGTACTTC
>once|TRBJ2-3|TRBV5-1|TRBD1
CASSLQGRLTDTQYF
TGCGCCAGCAGCTTACAGGGGCGGCTCACAGATACGCAGTATTTT
>once|TRBJ1-1|TRBV5-4|.
CASSPGPNTEAFF
TGTGCCAGCAGTCCAGGTCCGAACACTGAAGCTTTCTTT
>.|TRBJ1-5|TRBV19|.
CASSLQGLYQPQHF
TGTGCCAGTAGTTTACAGGGCCTCTATCAGCCCCAGCATTTT
>.|TRBJ1-2|TRBV29-1|.
CSVERDGYTF
TGCAGCGTTGAGAGGGATGGCTACACCTTC
>.|TRBJ2-1|TRBV6-5|.
CASSHDFGVNNEQFF
TGTGCCAGCAGCCACGACTTCGGGGTCAACAATGAGCAGTTCTTC
>.|TRBJ1-1|TRBV3-1/TRBV3-2|.
CASSFRDMEAFF
TGTGCCAGCAGCTTCCGCGACATGGAAGCTTTCTTT
>once|TRBJ1-2|TRBV14|.
CASSKGDGYTF
TGTGCCAGCAGCAAGGGGGATGGCTACACCTTC
>.|TRBJ1-1|TRBV7-8|.
CASSLARGVAFF
TGTGCCAGCAGCTTAGCAAGGGGTGTAGCTTTCTTT
>few|TRBJ1-6|TRBV5-1|.
CASSGGDLTYNSPLHF
TGCGCCAGCAGCGGGGGGGATCTTACTTATAATTCACCCCTCCACTTT
>.|TRBJ1-1|TRBV10-1|.
CASSESSGNTEAFF
TGCGCCAGCAGTGAGTCGTCGGGGAACACTGAAGCTTTCTTT
>.|TRBJ1-1|TRBV18|.
CASSPTDEDTEAFF
TGTGCCAGCTCACCCACCGACGAGGACACTGAAGCTTTCTTT
>.|TRBJ1-6|TRBV28|.
CASSFLSRDLHF
TGTGCCAGCAGTTTCTTAAGCAGGGACCTCCACTTT
>.|TRBJ1-1|TRBV11-2|.
CASSLFGGGTEAFF
TGTGCCAGCAGCCTATTCGGGGGGGGTACTGAAGCTTTCTTT
>.|TRBJ2-7|TRBV5-1|.
CASSAGGGFYEQYF
TGCGCCAGCAGCGCAGGGGGAGGATTTTACGAGCAGTACTTC
>.|TRBJ1-2|TRBV4-1|TRBD1
CASRDREDHYGYTF
TGCGCCAGCAGGGACAGGGAAGACCACTATGGCTACACCTTC
>.|TRBJ1-3|TRBV2|TRBD1
CASSRKVRTGIGNTIYF
TGTGCCAGCAGTCGGAAAGTCCGGACAGGGATTGGAAACACCATATATTTT
>.|TRBJ2-3|TRBV10-1|.
CASSARSTDTQYF
TGCGCCAGCAGTGCTAGAAGCACAGATACGCAGTATTTT
>.|TRBJ2-7|TRBV7-2|.
CASSLNLASYEQYF
TGTGCCAGCAGCTTAAATCTAGCTTCCTACGAGCAGTACTTC
>.|TRBJ2-2|TRBV7-9|TRBD2
CASSLSGGFGSTGELFF
TGTGCCAGCAGCTTGAGCGGGGGATTCGGAAGCACCGGGGAGCTGTTTTTT
>.|TRBJ1-4|TRBV15|.
CATSREGSRASNEKLFF
TGTGCCACCAGCAGAGAAGGGAGCCGGGCCTCTAATGAAAAACTGTTTTTT
>.|TRBJ2-1|TRBV5-3|TRBD2
CARSSVAGVDSSYNEQFF
TGTGCCAGAAGCTCAGTAGCGGGGGTGGATAGCTCCTACAATGAGCAGTTCTTC